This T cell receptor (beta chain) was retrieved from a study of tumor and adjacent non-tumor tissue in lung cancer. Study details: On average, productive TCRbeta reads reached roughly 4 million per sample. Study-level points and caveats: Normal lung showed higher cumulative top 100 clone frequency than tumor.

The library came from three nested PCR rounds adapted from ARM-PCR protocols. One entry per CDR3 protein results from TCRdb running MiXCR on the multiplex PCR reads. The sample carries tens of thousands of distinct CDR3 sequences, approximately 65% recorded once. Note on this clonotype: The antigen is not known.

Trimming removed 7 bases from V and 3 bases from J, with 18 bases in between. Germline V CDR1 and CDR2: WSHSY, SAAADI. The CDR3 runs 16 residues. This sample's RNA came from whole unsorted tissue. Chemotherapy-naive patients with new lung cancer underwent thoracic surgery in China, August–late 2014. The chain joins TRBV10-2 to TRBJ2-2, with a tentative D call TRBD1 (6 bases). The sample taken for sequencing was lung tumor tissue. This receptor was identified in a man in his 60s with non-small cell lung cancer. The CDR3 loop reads CASTDRIAGDTGELFF. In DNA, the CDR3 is TGCGCCAGCACTGACAGGATCGCGGGCGACACCGGGGAGCTGTTTTTT.